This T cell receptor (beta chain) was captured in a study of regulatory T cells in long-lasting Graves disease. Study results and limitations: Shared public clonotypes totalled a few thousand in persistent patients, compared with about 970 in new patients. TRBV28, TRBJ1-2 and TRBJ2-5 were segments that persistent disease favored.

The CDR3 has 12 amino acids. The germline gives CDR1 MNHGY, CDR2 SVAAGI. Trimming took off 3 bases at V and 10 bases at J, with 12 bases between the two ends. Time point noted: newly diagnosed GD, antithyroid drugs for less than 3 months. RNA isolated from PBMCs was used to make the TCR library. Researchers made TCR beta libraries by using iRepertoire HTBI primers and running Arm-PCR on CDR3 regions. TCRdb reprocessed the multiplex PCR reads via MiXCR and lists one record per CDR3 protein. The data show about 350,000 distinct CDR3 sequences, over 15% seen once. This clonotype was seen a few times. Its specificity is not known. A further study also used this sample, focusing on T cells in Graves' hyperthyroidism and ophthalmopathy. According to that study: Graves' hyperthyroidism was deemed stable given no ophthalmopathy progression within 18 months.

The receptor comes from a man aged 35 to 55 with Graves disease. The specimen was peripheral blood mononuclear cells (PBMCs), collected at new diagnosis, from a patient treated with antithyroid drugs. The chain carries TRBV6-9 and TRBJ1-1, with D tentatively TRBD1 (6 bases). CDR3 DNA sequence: TGTGCCAGCAGTTACTCTACGGGGGCAGCTTTCTTT. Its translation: CASSYSTGAAFF.